These 6 T cell receptor beta chains came from one sample sequenced in a study of T-cell memory formation after mild COVID-19. TCRdb reprocessed the 5' RACE reads with MiXCR, giving one entry per CDR3 protein. This repertoire shows 40,000 or so distinct CDR3 sequences, 5.5% to 8.5% found once; its top ten account for about 0.84%. The sequenced sample was PBMCs or a T cell subset sorted from them (not recorded which). Receptors originate from an adult who had mild COVID-19 (a few samples of this study predate the infection). Cell type and time point are not known.

This clonotype was observed many times. This chain links TRBV9 with TRBJ2-3; 7 bases are shared with TRBD1. The CDR3 loop spans 15 amino acids. V was pared by 2 bases and J by 1 base, with 4 bases of the junction left unmatched. Germline CDR1 and CDR2: SGDLS and YYNGEE. Here the CDR3 DNA reads TGTGCCAGCAGCGTCCGACAGGGAGGCACAGATACGCAGTATTTT. Translating gives CASSVRQGGTDTQYF.

This sequence joins TRBV7-3 and TRBJ2-5; 9 nucleotides line up with TRBD1. The trim removed 5 bases at V and 2 bases at J, leaving 9 bases unmatched. The CDR3 consists of 16 residues. Germline lookup yields CDR1 SGHTA and CDR2 FQGTGA. The CDR3 region has the DNA TGTGCCAGCAGCCCAAAATCCGGGACAGGGCAAGAGACCCAGTACTTC. Protein sequence: CASSPKSGTGQETQYF.

This clonotype was recorded many times. The chain employs TRBV6-2 or TRBV6-3 and TRBJ2-1; a weak D match, TRBD1 (5 bases). This CDR3 region has 14 residues. The germline gives CDR1 MNHEY, CDR2 SVGEGT. V lost 0 bases and J 7 bases, leaving 10 bases between the germline ends. CDR3 residues: CASSYSRQRNEQFF. The CDR3 coding sequence is TGTGCCAGCAGTTACTCGAGACAGAGGAATGAGCAGTTCTTC.

The rearrangement joins TRBV11-3 to TRBJ2-7; 8 nucleotides align to TRBD1. Unmatched junction bases numbered 7, after V lost 4 bases and J lost 2 bases. There are 15 residues in the CDR3. Germline V lookup: CDR1 SGHNT, CDR2 YENEEA. The CDR3 loop is CASSSQGQGTYEQYF. CDR3 DNA: TGTGCCAGCAGCTCACAAGGACAGGGTACCTACGAGCAGTACTTC. The full variable domain, in which reference TRBV11-3 and TRBJ2-7 provide the parts outside the CDR3, is EAGVVQSPRYKIIEKKQPVAFWCNPISGHNTLYWYLQNLGQGPELLIRYENEEAVDDSQLPKDRFSAERLKGVDSTLKIQPAELGDSAVYLCASSSQGQGTYEQYFGPGTRLTVT.

This clonotype appeared many times. The V gene is TRBV20-1, the J gene TRBJ1-5; the match to TRBD1 covers 7 bases. This CDR3 is built from 14 residues. Germline V CDR1 and CDR2: DFQATT, SNEGSKA (reference sequence). With V trimmed by 1 base and J by 5 bases, 5 bases remained unmatched. CDR3 nucleotide sequence: TGCAGTGCTAGAGGCGACAGGGAGTATCAGCCCCAGCATTTT. This codes for CSARGDREYQPQHF.

V gene TRBV18 combines with J gene TRBJ1-1; weak D call: TRBD1 (6 bases). V lost 0 bases to trimming and J lost 4 bases, with 24 bases between them. The CDR3 spans 19 residues. The V gene's germline CDR1 is KGHSH and CDR2 LQKENI. CDR3 residues: CASSPPVQGRSARATEAFF. The CDR3 DNA is TGTGCCAGCTCACCACCGGTACAGGGTAGGAGCGCTCGGGCCACTGAAGCTTTCTTT.